The 30 T cell receptor beta chains below all came from one sample that was sequenced in a study of blood T cells in healthy people across ages. Primers used in a second PCR of about 7 to 12 cycles were a sample-barcoded 5' primer and a J-beta primer mix. TCRdb processed the 5' RACE reads anew with MiXCR; each CDR3 protein has one entry. The sample records about 1,400,000 distinct CDR3 sequences, around 39% being singletons. Sequenced: blood. Receptors were obtained from a woman aged 18 to 35 in good health.

This clonotype was picked up a small number of times. The chain has TRBV3-1 and TRBJ2-4; 7 bases line up with TRBD2. CDR1 is LGHDT and CDR2 is YNNKEL in the germline V gene (reference sequence). V dropped 1 base and J dropped 13; count of bases not matched to a gene: 1. CDR3 length: 11 residues. Here the CDR3 DNA reads TGTGCCAGCAGCCAAGTGGGAGGGCAGTACTTC. This codes for CASSQVGGQYF.

Here the CDR3 DNA reads TGTGCCAGCAGCCAAGGAACGGGACTAGCGTTCGATGAGCAGTTCTTC. Protein product: CASSQGTGLAFDEQFF. The chain is built from TRBV3-1 and TRBJ2-1, with 10 bases fitting TRBD2. There are 16 residues in the CDR3. V dropped 1 base and J dropped 8; count of bases not matched to a gene: 8. The germline V gene has CDR1 LGHDT and CDR2 YNNKEL (reference sequence).

CDR3 region: CATSPQGATTDTQYF. CDR3 nucleotides: TGTGCCACCAGCCCACAGGGGGCGACTACAGATACGCAGTATTTT. The chain joins TRBV15 to TRBJ2-3; 9 bases fit TRBD1. The CDR3 totals 15 residues. The V gene end was trimmed by 5 bases and the J gene end by 3 bases; junction bases not matched to a gene: 6. Germline V gives CDR1 LNHNV, CDR2 YYDKDF (reference sequence).

This clonotype was observed a handful of times. This chain joins TRBV14 and TRBJ2-6; D remains ambiguous. The V and J ends lost 4 bases and 0 bases respectively, with 13 bases between them. Germline V gives CDR1 SGHDN, CDR2 FVKESK. The CDR3 is made up of 17 amino acids. CDR3 in amino acids: CASSPRPYLSGANVLTF. CDR3 coding DNA: TGTGCCAGCAGCCCAAGACCATACCTCTCTGGGGCCAACGTCCTGACTTTC.

This clonotype was picked up a small number of times. This sequence joins TRBV20-1 and TRBJ2-7; 8 positions agree with TRBD2. Germline CDR1 DFQATT, CDR2 SNEGSKA (reference sequence). This CDR3 region has 13 residues. The V segment lost 8 bases and the J segment 0 bases; nucleotides outside the gene matches: 6. As DNA, the CDR3 is TGCAGTTTACTTAGCGGGAACTCCTACGAGCAGTACTTC. This gives the protein CSLLSGNSYEQYF.

The chain couples TRBV6-1 to TRBJ2-5, with 7 bases fitting TRBD2. V was pared by 1 base and J by 2 bases, with 7 bases of the junction left unmatched. The CDR3 has 16 amino acids. Germline V lookup: CDR1 MNHNS, CDR2 SASEGT. The CDR3 here is CASSEVLAAGQETQYF. As DNA, the CDR3 is TGTGCCAGCAGTGAAGTCTTGGCAGCGGGGCAAGAGACCCAGTACTTC.

In its sample, this clonotype was seen a few times. The chain uses TRBV20-1 and TRBJ2-7; D gene uncertain. The CDR3 has 15 amino acids. From germline, CDR1 is DFQATT and CDR2 SNEGSKA (reference sequence). V lost 0 bases to trimming and J lost 1 base, with 13 bases between them. CDR3 amino acids: CSARDRLHQSYEQYF. CDR3 nucleotides: TGCAGTGCTAGAGACCGACTCCACCAATCCTACGAGCAGTACTTC.

This clonotype has just a few counts. The chain is built from TRBV5-1 and TRBJ2-5; 8 nucleotides align to TRBD2. CDR3 length: 13 residues. After removal of 4 bases from V and 4 bases from J, the junction contained 3 bases not matched to a gene. In germline, CDR1 is SGHRS, CDR2 YFSETQ. CDR3 coding DNA: TGCGCCAGCAGCGATGGACTAGCAGAGACCCAGTACTTC. Protein sequence: CASSDGLAETQYF. Variable domain in full (rest from reference TRBV5-1 and TRBJ2-5): KAGVTQTPRYLIKTRGQQVTLSCSPISGHRSVSWYQQTPGQGLQFLFEYFSETQRNKGNFPGRFSGRQFSNSRSEMNVSTLELGDSALYLCASSDGLAETQYFGPGTRLLVL.

The chain combines TRBV3-1 with TRBJ2-1, with a possible D match to TRBD2 (6 bases). This CDR3 region has 12 residues. The V end was cut by 1 base, the J end by 14 bases, with 12 bases between. Germline loops: CDR1 LGHDT, CDR2 YNNKEL (reference sequence). The CDR3 nucleotides read TGTGCCAGCAGCCAAGGGAGGGCCCAGGAGTTCTTC. Its translation is CASSQGRAQEFF.

This clonotype was picked up one time. The chain is built from TRBV4-1 and TRBJ1-2; TRBD1 is a possible D gene (5 bases). The V end lost 3 bases, the J end lost 4 bases, and 12 bases lay between the germline ends. In germline, CDR1 is MGHRA, CDR2 YSYEKL. This CDR3 spans 14 amino acids. CDR3 sequence reads: CASSQGETVYGYTF. DNA of the CDR3: TGCGCCAGCAGCCAGGGGGAGACGGTCTATGGCTACACCTTC.

The chain links TRBV9 to TRBJ2-1; possibly TRBD2 for D (5 bases). CDR3 length: 18 amino acids. From germline, CDR1 is SGDLS and CDR2 YYNGEE. Between the trimmed V and J ends, which lost 0 bases and 0 bases, there was a span of 16 bases. CDR3 in amino acids: CASSVEWLASSSYNEQFF. In DNA form, the CDR3 reads TGTGCCAGCAGCGTAGAGTGGCTAGCCTCCAGCTCCTACAATGAGCAGTTCTTC. The complete variable domain, with remaining parts taken from reference TRBV9 and TRBJ2-1, reads DSGVTQTPKHLITATGQRVTLRCSPRSGDLSVYWYQQSLDQGLQFLIQYYNGEERAKGNILERFSAQQFPDLHSELNLSSLELGDSALYFCASSVEWLASSSYNEQFFGPGTRLTVL.

This chain connects TRBV4-1 to TRBJ2-5; D is possibly TRBD1 (7 bases). From germline, CDR1 is MGHRA and CDR2 YSYEKL. This CDR3 spans 14 amino acids. V gave up 3 bases and J gave up 3 bases, with 11 bases separating them. Written as DNA, the CDR3 is TGCGCCAGCAGCCACGGCAGGGGGGAAGAGACCCAGTACTTC. Residues: CASSHGRGEETQYF.

The rearrangement uses TRBV12-5 and TRBJ2-6; a weak D match, TRBD1 (6 bases). The CDR3 extends over 16 amino acids. With 1 base removed from V and 4 bases from J, the gap between germline ends came to 11 bases. Germline loops: CDR1 LGHNT, CDR2 FRNRAP. In DNA form, the CDR3 reads TGTGCTAGTGGTTTGGCGACAGGAGAAGGGGCCAACGTCCTGACTTTC. It yields the protein CASGLATGEGANVLTF.

This chain uses TRBV3-1 with TRBJ2-5; D gene uncertain. The CDR3 covers 15 residues. The germline V gene has CDR1 LGHDT and CDR2 YNNKEL (reference sequence). V was trimmed by 4 bases and J by 11 bases, leaving 23 bases between them. The CDR3 region is CASSLGEHSTNEQYF. The CDR3 DNA follows: TGTGCCAGCAGCCTTGGCGAACACAGTACCAATGAGCAGTACTTC.

Remarks on this clonotype: One junction end does not reproduce the germline sequence, and a read error may be involved. J is TRBJ1-1 and V is TRBV10-3; D might be TRBD1 (5 bases). The V gene's germline CDR1 is ENHRY and CDR2 SYGVKD. The CDR3 spans 13 residues. CDR3 sequence (DNA): TGTGCCATCAGGGGGACCCCTGGCACTGAAACTTTCTTT. Translation: CAIRGTPGTETFF.

J is TRBJ2-1 and V is TRBV25-1; possibly TRBD2 for D (5 bases). V was pared by 6 bases and J by 6 bases, with 9 bases between. CDR3 length equals 12 residues. Germline CDR1 and CDR2: MGHDK and SYGVNS. Here the CDR3 DNA reads TGTGCCAGCAGAAGTGGAGGCAATGAGCAGTTCTTC. Residues: CASRSGGNEQFF. Full variable domain (remainder filled in from reference TRBV25-1 and TRBJ2-1): EADIYQTPRYLVIGTGKKITLECSQTMGHDKMYWYQQDPGMELHLIHYSYGVNSTEKGDLSSESTVSRIRTEHFPLTLESARPSHTSQYLCASRSGGNEQFFGPGTRLTVL.

This clonotype was seen only a few times. This chain links TRBV5-1 with TRBJ2-5, with a possible D match to TRBD2 (5 bases). The CDR3 runs 15 residues. The V gene lost 2 bases and the J gene lost 4 bases, with 15 bases spanning the gap. Germline V gene sequence: CDR1 SGHRS, CDR2 YFSETQ. This CDR3 reads CASSLIPGKGETQYF. CDR3 DNA: TGCGCCAGCAGCTTAATCCCCGGGAAGGGAGAGACCCAGTACTTC.

Concerning this clonotype: One end of the junction is discordant with germline, which a read error may explain. The V gene is TRBV6-6, the J gene TRBJ2-1, with 13 bases that match TRBD2. Germline V CDR1 and CDR2: MNHNY, SVGAGI (reference sequence). This CDR3 is 15 amino acids long. CDR3 coding DNA: TGCGCCAGCACCACCGGACTAGCGGGAGCCAATGAGCAGTTCTTC. Protein sequence: CASTTGLAGANEQFF.

This clonotype was picked up a small number of times. The chain links TRBV2 to TRBJ2-7, with unresolved D. V was clipped by 1 base and J by 2 bases, with 9 bases between them. The CDR3 extends over 14 amino acids. Germline loops: CDR1 SNHLY, CDR2 FYNNEI. CDR3 sequence (DNA): TGTGCCAGCAGTGAAGGTAGATTACCCTACGAGCAGTACTTC. This gives the protein CASSEGRLPYEQYF.

This clonotype was detected ten times or more. DNA for the CDR3: TGTGCCCACGGGGTAGCCTACGAGCAGTACTTC. Its translation is CAHGVAYEQYF. The V call is TRBV10-3, the J call TRBJ2-7; a weak D match, TRBD2 (5 bases). Looked up from germline, CDR1 is ENHRY and CDR2 is SYGVKD. CDR3 length: 11 amino acids. V lost 11 bases to trimming and J lost 2 bases, with 10 bases between them.

The V and J genes are TRBV20-1 and TRBJ1-2, with a possible D match to TRBD1 (5 bases). The CDR3 totals 13 residues. From germline, CDR1 is DFQATT and CDR2 SNEGSKA (reference sequence). V was trimmed by 1 base and J by 5 bases, leaving 11 bases between them. In DNA, the CDR3 is TGCAGTGCTAGAGTCGGGGACCTATATGGCTACACCTTC. Translation: CSARVGDLYGYTF.

The CDR3, as DNA: TGTGCCACCAGTGAACCCTTGGGGTACAATGAGCAGTTCTTC. It specifies CATSEPLGYNEQFF. The chain combines TRBV24-1 with TRBJ2-1; D gene unclear. This CDR3 has 14 amino acids. V was trimmed by 4 bases and J by 4 bases, leaving 10 bases between them. Germline V gene data show CDR1 as KGHDR and CDR2 as SFDVKD.

This clonotype was picked up a small number of times. The rearrangement uses TRBV15 and TRBJ1-1; D remains unclear. The ends were cut back, 2 bases at V and 1 base at J, with 11 bases in the middle. CDR1 LNHNV and CDR2 YYDKDF come from the germline V gene (reference sequence). This CDR3 contains 15 residues. CDR3 residues: CATSRSSGPNTEAFF. The CDR3 bases are TGTGCCACCAGCAGATCGTCCGGCCCGAACACTGAAGCTTTCTTT.

The V and J genes are TRBV18 and TRBJ1-3, with unresolved D. The CDR3 has 13 amino acids. V gave up 3 bases and J gave up 8 bases, with 11 bases separating them. CDR1 and CDR2 (germline): KGHSH, LQKENI. The CDR3 DNA reads as TGTGCCAGCTCACCTCGGCAGGCGGACACCATATATTTT. Translated, it gives CASSPRQADTIYF.

J is TRBJ2-5 and V is TRBV10-2, with TRBD1 matching over 8 bases. The CDR3 loop spans 15 amino acids. CDR1 WSHSY and CDR2 SAAADI come from the germline V gene. Trimming took 5 bases from V and 3 from J; bases not matched to a gene: 8. The CDR3 nucleotides read TGCGCCAGCAGTAACCCCTTGACAGGGGAAGAGACCCAGTACTTC. It is translated as CASSNPLTGEETQYF.

The table lists this clonotype with a few counts. The chain recombines TRBV9 with TRBJ2-5; D gene uncertain. V gave up 4 bases and J gave up 1 base, with 14 bases separating them. CDR1 and CDR2 from the germline V gene are SGDLS and YYNGEE. This CDR3 contains 15 residues. The CDR3 sequence is CASSKSPMLQETQYF. Here the CDR3 DNA reads TGTGCCAGCAGCAAAAGCCCAATGCTCCAAGAGACCCAGTACTTC.

This clonotype showed up just a few times. The V gene is TRBV4-1, the J gene TRBJ2-7; 7 nucleotides agree with TRBD1. The CDR3 covers 15 residues. The germline CDR1 and CDR2 sequences are MGHRA and YSYEKL. The J segment lost 4 bases and the V segment lost 0 bases, leaving 6 bases of the junction unmatched. CDR3 protein: CASSQDPGQTYEQYF. CDR3 bases: TGCGCCAGCAGCCAAGACCCGGGACAGACGTACGAGCAGTACTTC.

V and J are TRBV12-5 and TRBJ2-5; tentatively, D is TRBD1 (6 bases). The CDR3 is 14 amino acids. Deletions cut 4 bases from V and 3 bases from J, with 12 bases between. The V gene's germline CDR1 is LGHNT and CDR2 FRNRAP. CDR3 in DNA: TGTGCTAGTGGTTCCGGACAGATAGAAGAGACCCAGTACTTC. Its protein product is CASGSGQIEETQYF.

The CDR3 sequence: CASSQADNATYEQYF. The CDR3 DNA follows: TGCGCCAGCAGTCAAGCGGACAACGCCACCTACGAGCAGTACTTC. The chain links TRBV23-1 to TRBJ2-7, with a possible D match to TRBD1 (5 bases). TRBV23-1 is identified as an open reading frame with a role that is uncertain. The length of the CDR3 is 15 residues. V was cut by 2 bases and J by 2 bases, with 13 bases left in between.

The V gene is TRBV7-2, the J gene TRBJ2-7, with 8 bases identical to TRBD2. The V segment lost 5 bases and the J segment 0 bases; nucleotides outside the gene matches: 3. Per germline, CDR1 SGHTA and CDR2 FQGNSA. CDR3 size: 14 residues. CDR3 nucleotides: TGTGCCAGCAGCGTCGGGAGGGGCTCCTACGAGCAGTACTTC. Translated, it gives CASSVGRGSYEQYF.